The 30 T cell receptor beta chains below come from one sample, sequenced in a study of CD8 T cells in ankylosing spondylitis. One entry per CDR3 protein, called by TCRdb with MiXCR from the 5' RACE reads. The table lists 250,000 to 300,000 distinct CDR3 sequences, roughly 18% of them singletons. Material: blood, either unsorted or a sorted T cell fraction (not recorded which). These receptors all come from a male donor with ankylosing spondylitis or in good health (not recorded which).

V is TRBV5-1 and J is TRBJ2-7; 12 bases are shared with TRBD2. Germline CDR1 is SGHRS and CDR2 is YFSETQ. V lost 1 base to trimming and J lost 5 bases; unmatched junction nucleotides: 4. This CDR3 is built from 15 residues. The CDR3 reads CASSLLAGGPNEQYF. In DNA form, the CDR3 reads TGCGCCAGCAGCTTGCTAGCGGGAGGGCCCAACGAGCAGTACTTC.

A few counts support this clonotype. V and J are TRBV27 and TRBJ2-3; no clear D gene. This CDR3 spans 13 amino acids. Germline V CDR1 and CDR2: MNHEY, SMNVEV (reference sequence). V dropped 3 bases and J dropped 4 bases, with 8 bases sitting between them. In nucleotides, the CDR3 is TGTGCCAGCAGTTTTGAGAACGCAGATACGCAGTATTTT. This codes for CASSFENADTQYF.

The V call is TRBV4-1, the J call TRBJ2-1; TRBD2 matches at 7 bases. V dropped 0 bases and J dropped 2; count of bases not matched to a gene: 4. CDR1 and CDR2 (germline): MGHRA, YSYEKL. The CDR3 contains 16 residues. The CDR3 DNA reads TGCGCCAGCAGCCAAGATCTAGCGGTTGCCTACAATGAGCAGTTCTTC. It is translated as CASSQDLAVAYNEQFF.

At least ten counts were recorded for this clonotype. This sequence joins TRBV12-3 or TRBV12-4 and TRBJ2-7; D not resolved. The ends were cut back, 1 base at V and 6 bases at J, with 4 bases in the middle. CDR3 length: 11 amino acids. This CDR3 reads CASSLGPEQYF. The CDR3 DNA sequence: TGTGCCAGCAGTTTAGGTCCCGAGCAGTACTTC.

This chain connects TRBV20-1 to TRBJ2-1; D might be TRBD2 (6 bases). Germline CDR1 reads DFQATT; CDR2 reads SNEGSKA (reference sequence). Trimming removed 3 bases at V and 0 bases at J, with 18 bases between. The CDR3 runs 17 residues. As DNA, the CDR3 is TGCAGTGCTAGTTCGAAGGGAGGCTTTAGCTCCTACAATGAGCAGTTCTTC. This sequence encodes CSASSKGGFSSYNEQFF.

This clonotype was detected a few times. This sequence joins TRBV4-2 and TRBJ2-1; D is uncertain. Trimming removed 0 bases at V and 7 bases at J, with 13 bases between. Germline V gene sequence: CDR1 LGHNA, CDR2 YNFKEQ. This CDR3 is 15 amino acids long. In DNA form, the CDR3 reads TGTGCCAGCAGCCAAGACGAGTACTCTAGGAATGAGCAGTTCTTC. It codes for CASSQDEYSRNEQFF.

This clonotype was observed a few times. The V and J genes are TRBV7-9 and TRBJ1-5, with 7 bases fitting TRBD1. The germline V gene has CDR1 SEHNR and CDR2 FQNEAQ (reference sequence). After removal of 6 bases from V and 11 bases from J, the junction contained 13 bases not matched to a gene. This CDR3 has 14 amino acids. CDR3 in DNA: TGTGCCAGCAGTACCGGGACAGCTCCCATGGCCCAGCATTTT. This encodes CASSTGTAPMAQHF.

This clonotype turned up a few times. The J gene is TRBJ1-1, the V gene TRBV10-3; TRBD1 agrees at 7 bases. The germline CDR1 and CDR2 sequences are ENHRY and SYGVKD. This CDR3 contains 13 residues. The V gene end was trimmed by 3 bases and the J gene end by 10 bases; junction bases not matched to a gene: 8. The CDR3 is CAISESTGRGAFF. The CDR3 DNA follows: TGTGCCATCAGTGAATCGACAGGGCGCGGAGCTTTCTTT.

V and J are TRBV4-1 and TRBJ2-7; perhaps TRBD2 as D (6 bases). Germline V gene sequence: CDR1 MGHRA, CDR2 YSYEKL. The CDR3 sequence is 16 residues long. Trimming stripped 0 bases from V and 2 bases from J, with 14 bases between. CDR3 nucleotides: TGCGCCAGCAGCCAAGATTCTAGCGAACCCCCCTACGAGCAGTACTTC. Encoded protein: CASSQDSSEPPYEQYF.

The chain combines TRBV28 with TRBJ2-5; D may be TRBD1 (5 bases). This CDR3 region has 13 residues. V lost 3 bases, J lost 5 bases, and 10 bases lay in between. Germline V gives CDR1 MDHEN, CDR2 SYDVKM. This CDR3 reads CASSFDSGETQYF. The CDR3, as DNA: TGTGCCAGCAGTTTTGACAGTGGGGAGACCCAGTACTTC.

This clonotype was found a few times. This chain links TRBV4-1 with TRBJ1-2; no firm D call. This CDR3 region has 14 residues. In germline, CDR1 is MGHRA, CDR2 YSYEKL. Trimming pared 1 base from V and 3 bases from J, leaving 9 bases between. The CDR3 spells CASSQVGIYYGYTF. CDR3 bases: TGCGCCAGCAGCCAAGTTGGGATCTACTATGGCTACACCTTC.

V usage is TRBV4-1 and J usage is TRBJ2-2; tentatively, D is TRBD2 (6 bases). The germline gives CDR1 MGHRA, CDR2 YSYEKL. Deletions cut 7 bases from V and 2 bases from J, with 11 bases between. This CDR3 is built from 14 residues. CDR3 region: CASNERVNTGELFF. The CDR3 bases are TGCGCCAGCAACGAGCGGGTTAACACCGGGGAGCTGTTTTTT.

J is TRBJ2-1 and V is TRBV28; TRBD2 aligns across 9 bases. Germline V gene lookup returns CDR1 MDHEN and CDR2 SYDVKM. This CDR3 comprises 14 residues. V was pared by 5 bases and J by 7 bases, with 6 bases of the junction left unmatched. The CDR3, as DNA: TGTGCCAGCAGTCCAGCGGGAGGACAGAATGAGCAGTTCTTC. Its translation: CASSPAGGQNEQFF.

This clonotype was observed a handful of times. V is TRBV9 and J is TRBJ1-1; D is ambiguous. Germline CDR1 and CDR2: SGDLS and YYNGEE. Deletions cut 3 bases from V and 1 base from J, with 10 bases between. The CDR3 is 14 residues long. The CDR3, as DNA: TGTGCCAGCAGCGATGGAGCAGGGAACACTGAAGCTTTCTTT. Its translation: CASSDGAGNTEAFF.

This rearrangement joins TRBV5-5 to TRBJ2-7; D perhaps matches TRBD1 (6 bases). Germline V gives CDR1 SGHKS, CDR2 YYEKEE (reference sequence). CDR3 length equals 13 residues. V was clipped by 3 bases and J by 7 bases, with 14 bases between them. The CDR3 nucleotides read TGTGCCAGCAGCTACGCAGGGGCGATGGAGCAGTACTTC. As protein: CASSYAGAMEQYF.

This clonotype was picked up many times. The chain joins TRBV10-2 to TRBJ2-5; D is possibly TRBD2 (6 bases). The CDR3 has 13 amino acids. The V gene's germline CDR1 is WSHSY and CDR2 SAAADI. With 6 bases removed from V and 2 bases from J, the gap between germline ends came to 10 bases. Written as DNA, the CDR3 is TGCGCCAGCAGCTGGGACTTTCAAGAGACCCAGTACTTC. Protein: CASSWDFQETQYF.

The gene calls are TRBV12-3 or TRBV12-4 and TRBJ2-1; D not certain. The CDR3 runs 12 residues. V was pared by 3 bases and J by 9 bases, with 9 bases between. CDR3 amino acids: CASSLEGSEQFF. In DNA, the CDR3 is TGTGCCAGCAGTTTGGAAGGTTCTGAGCAGTTCTTC.

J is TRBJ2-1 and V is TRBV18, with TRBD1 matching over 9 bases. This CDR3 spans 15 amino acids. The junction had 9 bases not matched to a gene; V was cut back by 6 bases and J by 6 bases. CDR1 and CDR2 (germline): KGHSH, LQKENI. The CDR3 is CASSPGTGNINEQFF. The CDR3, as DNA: TGTGCCAGCTCGCCCGGGACAGGGAACATCAATGAGCAGTTCTTC.

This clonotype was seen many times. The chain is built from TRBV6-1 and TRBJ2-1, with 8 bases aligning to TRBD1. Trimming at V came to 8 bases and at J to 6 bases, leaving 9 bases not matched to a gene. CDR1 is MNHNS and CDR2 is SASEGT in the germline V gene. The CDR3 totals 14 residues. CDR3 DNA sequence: TGTGCCAGCTCCCCCGGACAGGGAGGCAATGAGCAGTTCTTC. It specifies CASSPGQGGNEQFF.

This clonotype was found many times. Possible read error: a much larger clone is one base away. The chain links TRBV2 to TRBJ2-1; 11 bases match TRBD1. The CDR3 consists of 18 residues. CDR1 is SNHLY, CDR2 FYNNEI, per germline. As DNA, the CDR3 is TGTGCCTGCAGCCCCGGGACAGGGGGGCCGTTCGCCTACAATGAGCAGTTCTTC. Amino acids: CACSPGTGGPFAYNEQFF.

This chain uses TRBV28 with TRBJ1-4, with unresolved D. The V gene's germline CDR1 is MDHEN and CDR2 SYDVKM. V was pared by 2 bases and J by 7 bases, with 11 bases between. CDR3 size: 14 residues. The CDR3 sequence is CASSLLTLTEKLFF. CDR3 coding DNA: TGTGCCAGCAGTTTACTTACGCTGACTGAAAAACTGTTTTTT.

CDR3 sequence: CASSQTDRGYEQFF. The CDR3 DNA reads TGCGCCAGCAGCCAAACCGACAGAGGCTATGAGCAGTTCTTC. V is TRBV4-1 and J is TRBJ2-1, with D perhaps TRBD1 (5 bases). The CDR3 is 14 amino acids. Germline assignment: CDR1 MGHRA and CDR2 YSYEKL. Trimming stripped 2 bases from V and 8 bases from J, with 13 bases between.

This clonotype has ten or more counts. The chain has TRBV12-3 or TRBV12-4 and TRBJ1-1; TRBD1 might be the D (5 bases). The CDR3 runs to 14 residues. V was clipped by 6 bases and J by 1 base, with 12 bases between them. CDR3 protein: CASSFGGSNTEAFF. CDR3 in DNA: TGTGCCAGCAGCTTCGGGGGATCGAACACTGAAGCTTTCTTT.

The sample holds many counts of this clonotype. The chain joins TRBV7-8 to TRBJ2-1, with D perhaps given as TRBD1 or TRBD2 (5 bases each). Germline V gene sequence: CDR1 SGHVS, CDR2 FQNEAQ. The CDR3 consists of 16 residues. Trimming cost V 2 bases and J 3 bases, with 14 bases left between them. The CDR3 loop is CASSLSPGPNYNEQFF. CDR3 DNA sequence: TGTGCCAGCAGCTTATCACCGGGACCAAACTACAATGAGCAGTTCTTC.

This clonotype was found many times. In nucleotides, the CDR3 is TGTGCCAGCAGACCAGACGGTGGGGGAATGAACACTGAAGCTTTCTTT. Translating it yields CASRPDGGGMNTEAFF. The chain couples TRBV4-2 to TRBJ1-1; D perhaps matches TRBD1 (5 bases). The CDR3 totals 16 residues. V dropped 6 bases and J dropped 0 bases, with 17 bases sitting between them. Germline V gene sequence: CDR1 LGHNA, CDR2 YNFKEQ.

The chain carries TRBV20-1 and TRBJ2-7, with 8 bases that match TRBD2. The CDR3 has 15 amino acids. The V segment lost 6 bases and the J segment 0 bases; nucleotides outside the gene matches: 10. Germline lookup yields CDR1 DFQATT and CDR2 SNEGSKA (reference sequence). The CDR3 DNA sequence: TGCAGTGCCCAGACTAGCGAATTAAGCTCCTACGAGCAGTACTTC. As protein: CSAQTSELSSYEQYF.

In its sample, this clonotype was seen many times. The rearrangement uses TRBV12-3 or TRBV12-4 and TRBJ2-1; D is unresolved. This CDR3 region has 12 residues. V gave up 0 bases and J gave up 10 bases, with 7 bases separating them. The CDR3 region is CASSLAPLEQFF. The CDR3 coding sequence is TGTGCCAGCAGTTTAGCTCCCCTCGAGCAGTTCTTC.

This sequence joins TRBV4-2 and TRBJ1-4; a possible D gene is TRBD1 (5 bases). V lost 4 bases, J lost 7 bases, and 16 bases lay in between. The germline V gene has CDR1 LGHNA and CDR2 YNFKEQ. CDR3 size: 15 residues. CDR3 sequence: CASSPVDGAGEKLFF. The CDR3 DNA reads TGTGCCAGCAGCCCTGTCGATGGGGCGGGTGAAAAACTGTTTTTT.

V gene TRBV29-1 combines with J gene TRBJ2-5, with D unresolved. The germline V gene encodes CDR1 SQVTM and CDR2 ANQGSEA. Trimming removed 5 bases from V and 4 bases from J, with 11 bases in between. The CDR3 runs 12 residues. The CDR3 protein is CSVPRWGETQYF. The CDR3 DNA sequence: TGCAGCGTTCCCCGATGGGGAGAGACCCAGTACTTC.

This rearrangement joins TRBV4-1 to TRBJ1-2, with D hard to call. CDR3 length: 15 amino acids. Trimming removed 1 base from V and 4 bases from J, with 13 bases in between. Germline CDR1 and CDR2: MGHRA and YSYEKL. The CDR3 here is CASSQVGTETYGYTF. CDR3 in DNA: TGCGCCAGCAGCCAAGTGGGCACTGAGACCTATGGCTACACCTTC.